The 15 T cell receptor beta chains in this list originate from one sample, sequenced in a study of blood T cell repertoires in COVID-19. The data were produced by immunoSEQ multiplex PCR, yet TCRdb's version contains in-frame clones alone and is incomplete. The table records fewer than 700,000 clones, around nine tenths of them present only once. Sequenced material: peripheral blood. These receptors were obtained from a woman aged 50 to 60 with COVID-19, enrolled during active disease.

The rearrangement links TRBV18 to TRBJ2-7; D call uncertain. The V gene lost 0 bases and the J gene lost 1 base, with 7 bases spanning the gap. Germline CDR1 is KGHSH and CDR2 is LQKENI. CDR3 size: 14 residues. The CDR3 region has the DNA TGTGCCAGCTCACCACCGAGTGAGTCCTACGAGCAGTACTTC. Its protein product is CASSPPSESYEQYF.

Only one count was recorded for this clone. The gene calls are TRBV6-4 and TRBJ1-1; 7 positions match TRBD1. Unmatched junction bases numbered 12, after V lost 5 bases and J lost 3 bases. Germline CDR1 and CDR2: MRHNA and SNTAGT. This CDR3 spans 16 amino acids. The CDR3 loop reads CASSFQEGRGDTEAFF. Written as DNA, the CDR3 is TGTGCCAGCAGTTTCCAGGAAGGCAGGGGGGACACTGAAGCTTTCTTT.

V and J are TRBV4-1 and TRBJ1-2; D remains ambiguous. From germline, CDR1 is MGHRA and CDR2 YSYEKL. The CDR3 contains 16 residues. Trimming removed 1 base from V and 2 bases from J, with 14 bases in between. CDR3 amino acids: CASSQGLNGGNYGYTF. CDR3 sequence (DNA): TGCGCCAGCAGCCAAGGTTTAAACGGCGGAAACTATGGCTACACCTTC.

The V gene is TRBV19, the J gene TRBJ1-1; maybe TRBD1 (5 bases). V lost 10 bases to trimming and J lost 1 base, with 16 bases between them. The length of the CDR3 is 14 residues. Per the germline V gene, CDR1 is LNHDA and CDR2 is SQIVND (reference sequence). CDR3 in amino acids: CATLTRAANTEAFF. The CDR3 region has the DNA TGTGCCACCCTTACCAGGGCCGCGAACACTGAAGCTTTCTTT. The full variable domain, in which reference TRBV19 and TRBJ1-1 provide the parts outside the CDR3, is DGGITQSPKYLFRKEGQNVTLSCEQNLNHDAMYWYRQDPGQGLRLIYYSQIVNDFQKGDIAEGYSVSREKKESFPLTVTSAQKNPTAFYLCATLTRAANTEAFFGQGTRLTVV.

In this sample, this clone turned up once. The chain joins TRBV5-5 to TRBJ1-1; D is uncertain. The CDR3 runs to 15 residues. V was shortened by 0 bases and J by 3 bases, with 12 bases between the two germline ends. CDR1 is SGHKS, CDR2 YYEKEE, per germline (reference sequence). For the CDR3, the DNA is TGTGCCAGCAGCTTGGCTAACCTCACGGACACTGAAGCTTTCTTT. Its translation: CASSLANLTDTEAFF.

The rearrangement links TRBV2 to TRBJ1-6; D remains unclear. This CDR3 spans 15 amino acids. CDR1 is SNHLY, CDR2 FYNNEI, per germline. V was clipped by 2 bases and J by 4 bases, with 9 bases between them. For the CDR3, the DNA is TGTGCCAGCAGTGAACGGGGAACGTATAATTCACCCCTCCACTTT. It translates to CASSERGTYNSPLHF.

This chain joins TRBV4-2 and TRBJ2-3; 7 bases match TRBD1. The CDR3 extends over 17 amino acids. Germline V gives CDR1 LGHNA, CDR2 YNFKEQ. The junction had 13 bases not matched to a gene; V was cut back by 2 bases and J by 5 bases. This CDR3 reads CASSQTAGRGRVDTQYF. The CDR3 DNA reads TGTGCCAGCAGCCAAACTGCCGGAAGGGGGCGCGTAGATACGCAGTATTTT.

This sequence joins TRBV5-1 and TRBJ2-3; D is undetermined. Germline lookup yields CDR1 SGHRS and CDR2 YFSETQ. This CDR3 contains 14 residues. V lost 1 base, J lost 2 bases, and 8 bases lay in between. In DNA, the CDR3 is TGCGCCAGCAGCTTGAAGCCGAACACAGATACGCAGTATTTT. This translates into CASSLKPNTDTQYF.

The rearrangement uses TRBV10-3 and TRBJ2-1; possible D gene TRBD2, 6 bases. V lost 4 bases and J lost 6, with 19 bases in between. There are 16 residues in the CDR3. Germline assignment: CDR1 ENHRY and CDR2 SYGVKD. The CDR3 DNA sequence: TGTGCCATCAGTGGGGCAACGGGGGTTACCTTCAATGAGCAGTTCTTC. This gives the protein CAISGATGVTFNEQFF.

J is TRBJ2-3 and V is TRBV15, with a possible D match to TRBD1 (5 bases). The CDR3 contains 13 residues. The V gene's germline CDR1 is LNHNV and CDR2 YYDKDF (reference sequence). Between the trimmed V and J ends, which lost 9 bases and 2 bases, there was a span of 12 bases. CDR3 protein: CATRGQPTDTQYF. DNA of the CDR3: TGTGCCACTAGGGGCCAGCCCACAGATACGCAGTATTTT.

This chain joins TRBV19 and TRBJ1-2, with a tentative D call TRBD1 (5 bases). V was cut by 7 bases and J by 4 bases, with 13 bases left in between. Germline lookup yields CDR1 LNHDA and CDR2 SQIVND (reference sequence). The CDR3 is 13 amino acids. The CDR3 region has the DNA TGTGCCAGTACCGCAGGGTTGAGCTATGGCTACACCTTC. It translates to CASTAGLSYGYTF. Drawing the rest from reference TRBV19 and TRBJ1-2, the complete variable domain is DGGITQSPKYLFRKEGQNVTLSCEQNLNHDAMYWYRQDPGQGLRLIYYSQIVNDFQKGDIAEGYSVSREKKESFPLTVTSAQKNPTAFYLCASTAGLSYGYTFGSGTRLTVV.

This chain connects TRBV6-5 to TRBJ2-2; TRBD1 matches 7 bases. Trimming removed 4 bases from V and 0 bases from J; junction bases left unmatched: 5. CDR3 length: 16 residues. Germline V lookup: CDR1 MNHEY, CDR2 SVGAGI. This chain's CDR3 is CASSSGTDANTGELFF. As DNA, the CDR3 is TGTGCCAGCAGTTCTGGGACAGACGCGAACACCGGGGAGCTGTTTTTT.

The genes are TRBV29-1 and TRBJ2-3, with a possible D match to TRBD1 (5 bases). This CDR3 spans 12 amino acids. Trimming took 6 bases from V and 2 from J, leaving 9 bases between them. The germline gives CDR1 SQVTM, CDR2 ANQGSEA. Here the CDR3 reads CSVGDNTDTQYF. DNA for the CDR3: TGCAGCGTAGGGGATAACACAGATACGCAGTATTTT.

This sequence joins TRBV2 and TRBJ2-2; D perhaps matches TRBD1 (5 bases). The CDR3 has 14 amino acids. CDR1 is SNHLY and CDR2 is FYNNEI in the germline V gene. Trimming removed 2 bases from V and 3 bases from J, with 7 bases in between. In nucleotides, the CDR3 is TGTGCCAGCAGTGAAATGGGGCACACCGGGGAGCTGTTTTTT. Its translation: CASSEMGHTGELFF.

V gene TRBV3-1 (or the pseudogene TRBV3-2) combines with J gene TRBJ2-3; 9 positions match TRBD2. Trimming removed 0 bases from V and 0 bases from J; junction bases left unmatched: 10. The CDR3 has 19 amino acids. Germline V gene data show CDR1 as LGHDT and CDR2 as YNNKEL (reference sequence). The CDR3 sequence: CASSQDSLAGLSSTDTQYF. CDR3 DNA: TGTGCCAGCAGCCAAGATAGCCTAGCGGGGCTATCTAGCACAGATACGCAGTATTTT.